Included here is one TCR beta chain sequence, with context. As handled by the study authors: How many nucleated cells were present was estimated from reference gene primer amplification. The data were produced by immunoSEQ multiplex PCR, yet TCRdb's version contains in-frame clones alone and is incomplete. V and J calls and clone size are given by that table; D and trimming were obtained from the DNA. The data show about 140,000 clones, with roughly 81% seen just once and approximately 9% held by the top ten. Germline CDR1 is MDHEN and CDR2 is SYDVKM. The CDR3 length is 14 residues. The V gene end was trimmed by 2 bases and the J gene end by 4 bases; junction bases not matched to a gene: 4. These data originate in a study of blood T cell repertoires in COVID-19. Across the whole study: The samples span acute and convalescent COVID-19 from the United States, Italy and Spain. T cells, B-cell-depleted T cells, or PBMCs supplied cDNA or gDNA.

This chain links TRBV28 with TRBJ1-2; TRBD1 agrees at 7 bases. This clonotype originated in a woman in her fifties or sixties with active or convalescent COVID-19. Sequences were obtained from peripheral blood. CDR3 amino acids: CASSLRGPSYGYTF. As DNA, the CDR3 is TGTGCCAGCAGTTTAAGGGGGCCTAGCTATGGCTACACCTTC.